A selection of T cell receptor beta chains follows, all from one sample in a study of T cells after yellow fever vaccination. A single record per CDR3 protein comes from TCRdb applying MiXCR to the 5' RACE reads. The table includes about 510,000 distinct CDR3 sequences, about a fifth detected once. Source: PBMCs, taken around 3 weeks after the first yellow fever vaccination. The receptor source for this set is a man younger than 35 who received the YFV17D yellow fever vaccine. The CDR3 runs from the conserved cysteine through the conserved F or W. D genes are given only for firm matches. Clone size appears in some rows only: once, few, many, or a class for an expanded clone.

J gene | clone size | V gene | D gene | CDR3 protein | CDR3 DNA
TRBJ1-6 | . | TRBV12-3/TRBV12-4 | . | CASSLGSRGSYNSPLHF | TGTGCCAGCAGTTTAGGTAGCAGGGGATCCTATAATTCACCCCTCCACTTT
TRBJ1-5 | . | TRBV12-3/TRBV12-4 | . | CASSRFGDQPQHF | TGTGCCAGCAGCCGTTTCGGGGATCAGCCCCAGCATTTT
TRBJ2-1 | . | TRBV25-1 | . | CASSGWGRMNNEQFF | TGTGCCAGCAGTGGGTGGGGACGGATGAACAATGAGCAGTTCTTC
TRBJ2-1 | . | TRBV15 | . | CATSRDLSTGSYNEQFF | TGTGCCACCAGCAGAGATTTATCGACGGGCTCCTACAATGAGCAGTTCTTC
TRBJ2-6 | . | TRBV6-2/TRBV6-3 | TRBD1 | CASSYLSSDRGRSGANVLTF | TGTGCCAGCAGTTACCTCTCGAGCGACAGGGGGAGGTCTGGGGCCAACGTCCTGACTTTC
TRBJ2-1 | few | TRBV7-9 | . | CASSLAGQFGEQFF | TGTGCCAGCAGCTTAGCCGGACAGTTTGGTGAGCAGTTCTTC
TRBJ1-4 | few | TRBV6-5 | . | CASTSRATNEKLFF | TGTGCCAGCACCTCTCGAGCAACTAATGAAAAACTGTTTTTT
TRBJ2-6 | . | TRBV11-3 | . | CASSSSNVLTF | TGTGCCAGCAGCTCCTCAAACGTCCTGACTTTC
TRBJ2-3 | . | TRBV7-9 | TRBD1 | CASSLGRSGQGVDTQYF | TGTGCCAGCAGCTTAGGTCGGTCGGGACAGGGTGTCGATACGCAGTATTTT
TRBJ2-2 | . | TRBV19 | . | CASSMGWYTGELFF | TGTGCCAGTAGTATGGGCTGGTACACCGGGGAGCTGTTTTTT
TRBJ1-6 | . | TRBV20-1 | . | CSAWGSLNSPLHF | TGCAGTGCTTGGGGCAGTCTTAATTCACCCCTCCACTTT
TRBJ1-4 | few | TRBV7-2 | TRBD1 | CASSSPGQGLEKLFF | TGTGCCAGCAGCTCACCGGGACAGGGTTTAGAAAAACTGTTTTTT
TRBJ2-1 | few | TRBV18 | . | CASSQGRGRSIDEQFF | TGTGCCAGCTCACAAGGGCGTGGCAGGAGCATTGATGAGCAGTTCTTC
TRBJ2-1 | few | TRBV7-6 | TRBD2 | CASSLAVGGGGEQFF | TGTGCCAGCAGCTTAGCTGTCGGGGGGGGAGGTGAGCAGTTCTTC
TRBJ1-5 | many | TRBV12-3/TRBV12-4 | . | CASHPGYSNQPQHF | TGTGCCAGCCATCCCGGTTATAGCAATCAGCCCCAGCATTTT
TRBJ1-2 | few | TRBV5-1 | TRBD1 | CASSLERQGALFSYGYTF | TGCGCCAGCAGCTTGGAGAGACAGGGGGCTCTCTTTTCCTATGGCTACACCTTC
TRBJ2-3 | few | TRBV4-3 | . | CASSQDTGYSTDTQYF | TGCGCCAGCAGCCAAGATACGGGATACAGCACAGATACGCAGTATTTT
TRBJ2-5 | . | TRBV7-2 | . | CASSLGRPYETQYF | TGTGCCAGCAGCTTGGGACGGCCCTATGAGACCCAGTACTTC
TRBJ1-1 | few | TRBV30 | TRBD1 | CAWSFTGGPEAFF | TGTGCCTGGAGTTTTACAGGGGGCCCTGAAGCTTTCTTT
TRBJ2-3 | few | TRBV4-3 | . | CASSQFIRTDTQYF | TGCGCCAGCAGCCAATTCATTCGCACAGATACGCAGTATTTT
TRBJ1-1 | few | TRBV12-3/TRBV12-4 | . | CASSFGAMNTEAFF | TGTGCCAGCAGTTTTGGGGCCATGAACACTGAAGCTTTCTTT
TRBJ1-2 | few | TRBV29-1 | . | CSVDPVYGYTF | TGCAGCGTTGATCCCGTCTATGGCTACACCTTC
TRBJ1-2 | few | TRBV7-9 | . | CASSLSREDGYTF | TGTGCCAGCAGCTTAAGCAGGGAGGATGGCTACACCTTC
TRBJ2-2 | . | TRBV12-3/TRBV12-4 | . | CASILDIPANTGELFF | TGTGCCAGCATCCTGGACATCCCCGCGAACACCGGGGAGCTGTTTTTT
TRBJ2-3 | . | TRBV5-1 | TRBD1 | CASSLLQGTDTQYF | TGCGCCAGCAGCCTACTACAGGGGACAGATACGCAGTATTTT
TRBJ2-3 | few | TRBV20-1 | . | CSASLRGASTDTQYF | TGCAGTGCTAGCTTACGGGGGGCTAGCACAGATACGCAGTATTTT
TRBJ2-1 | . | TRBV5-1 | TRBD2 | CASSKGLPWDEQFF | TGCGCCAGCAGCAAGGGACTACCCTGGGATGAGCAGTTCTTC
TRBJ2-7 | . | TRBV6-1 | TRBD1 | CASSRQGGDSYEQYF | TGTGCCAGCAGCCGACAGGGTGGGGACTCCTACGAGCAGTACTTC
TRBJ2-2 | . | TRBV5-1 | . | CASSAPDSLLNTGELFF | TGCGCCAGCAGCGCACCCGACTCCCTATTAAACACCGGGGAGCTGTTTTTT
TRBJ1-5 | few | TRBV12-3/TRBV12-4 | . | CASSLVPGSGNQPQHF | TGTGCCAGCAGTTTAGTTCCGGGGTCGGGCAATCAGCCCCAGCATTTT